Below, 22 T cell receptor beta chains from the same sample are listed, as sequenced in a study of tumor-infiltrating lymphocytes in primary liver carcinoma. Without any cell sorting, roughly 20-30 mg of bulk tissue yielded co-extracted RNA and DNA. The input was 450 to 550 ng total RNA; TCR beta cDNA was made from it with a constant-region primer. Slightly modified ARM-PCR with three nested multiplex PCR rounds yielded TCR beta libraries. The first two PCR rounds used TRBV1-TRBV30 primers with a Cbeta primer, roughly 10 cycles each. Using its own MiXCR run on the multiplex PCR reads, TCRdb lists one record per CDR3 protein. The sample has 60,000 to 90,000 distinct CDR3 sequences, about 72% seen once. Input material: liver tumor tissue from sampling region 4. Subset: tumor region T4, right-lateral pole. The receptors stem from a man in his forties with primary liver carcinoma and hepatitis B virus infection.

This clonotype has ten or more counts. V is TRBV6-2 or TRBV6-3 and J is TRBJ2-1; 9 nucleotides line up with TRBD2. The germline V gene has CDR1 MNHEY and CDR2 SVGEGT. The V segment lost 5 bases and the J segment 6 bases; nucleotides outside the gene matches: 8. CDR3 length: 15 amino acids. CDR3 coding DNA: TGTGCCAGCAGTGGACTAGCGCCCGGTAGCAATGAGCAGTTCTTC. It specifies CASSGLAPGSNEQFF.

The chain links TRBV6-1 to TRBJ2-3, with D perhaps being TRBD1 or TRBD2 (5 bases each). Looked up from germline, CDR1 is MNHNS and CDR2 is SASEGT. This CDR3 comprises 14 residues. The CDR3 DNA sequence: TGTGTCGGCAGTGTTGGGGACAGCACAGATACGCAGTATTTT. It translates to CVGSVGDSTDTQYF.

Of note for this clonotype: A much larger clonotype is one base distant, so this may be a read error. The chain joins TRBV7-9 to TRBJ2-7; D not certain. Germline V CDR1 and CDR2: SEHNR, FQNEAQ (reference sequence). Trimming took 5 bases from V and 0 from J, leaving 11 bases between them. The length of the CDR3 is 14 residues. The CDR3 sequence: CASSPSPYSYEQYF. Here the CDR3 DNA reads TGTGCCAGCAGCCCCTCGCCGTACTCCTACGAGCAGTACTTC.

Worth noting for this clonotype: An end of the junction differs from the germline gene, which may be a read error. The chain employs TRBV11-2 and TRBJ2-7; perhaps TRBD2 as D (6 bases). CDR3 length: 15 residues. Germline V gene sequence: CDR1 SGHAT, CDR2 FQNNGV. The CDR3 DNA reads as TGTGTCAACAGCTTAGTAGGCGGGGCCACCTACGGGCAGTACTTC. Translating it yields CVNSLVGGATYGQYF.

A word on this clonotype: The CDR3 end shows no conserved phenylalanine or tryptophan, and so a read error is likely. The chain is built from TRBV6-1 and TRBJ1-5, with 8 bases matching TRBD1. The CDR3 length is 14 residues. The germline gives CDR1 MNHNS, CDR2 SASEGT. Losses at the gene ends were 4 bases for V and 5 bases for J; bases not matched to a gene: 4. In nucleotides, the CDR3 is TGTGCCAGCAGTGTAGACAGGGGCGATCAGCCCCAGCATCTT. As protein: CASSVDRGDQPQHL.

Concerning this clonotype: A read error is likely, as this CDR3 ends without the conserved phenylalanine or tryptophan. The rearrangement joins TRBV29-1 to TRBJ1-3; the D gene is possibly TRBD1 (5 bases). Germline V gives CDR1 SQVTM, CDR2 ANQGSEA. This CDR3 contains 12 residues. For the CDR3, the DNA is TGCAGCGTTGATGACAGTAGAAACGCCATATATCTT. Translation gives CSVDDSRNAIYL.

There are many counts of this clonotype. The chain is built from TRBV20-1 and TRBJ1-1; the D gene is possibly TRBD1 (6 bases). The CDR3 totals 15 residues. Germline CDR1 reads DFQATT; CDR2 reads SNEGSKA (reference sequence). V lost 6 bases and J lost 5, with 22 bases in between. CDR3 sequence (DNA): TGCAGTGCCCCAAAAGGGGACACCATAAGAACTGAAGCTTTCTTT. Translated, it gives CSAPKGDTIRTEAFF.

J is TRBJ2-5 and V is TRBV28; D remains unclear. The CDR3 loop spans 12 amino acids. The germline gives CDR1 MDHEN, CDR2 SYDVKM. V lost 10 bases to trimming and J lost 5 bases, with 14 bases between them. CDR3 region: CANCHLAETQYF. Written as DNA, the CDR3 is TGTGCCAACTGCCACCTGGCCGAGACCCAGTACTTC.

Worth noting for this clonotype: Germline and junction disagree at one end, which may indicate a read error. V and J are TRBV7-9 and TRBJ2-7; no reliable D call. The CDR3 has 12 residues. Germline CDR1 is SEHNR and CDR2 is FQNEAQ (reference sequence). The CDR3 coding sequence is TGTGCCTGCAGCCAACTCTCCAACGAGCAGTACTTC. This gives the protein CACSQLSNEQYF. Complete variable domain (other parts from reference TRBV7-9 and TRBJ2-7): DTGVSQNPRHKITKRGQNVTFRCDPISEHNRLYWYRQTLGQGPEFLTYFQNEAQLEKSRLLSDRFSAERPKGSFSTLEIQRTEQGDSAMYLCACSQLSNEQYFGPGTRLTVT.

A note on this clonotype: An end of the junction differs from the germline gene, which may be a read error. The V and J genes are TRBV11-2 and TRBJ1-2; unclear D gene. Per the germline V gene, CDR1 is SGHAT and CDR2 is FQNNGV. The CDR3 is 15 amino acids. The CDR3 bases are TGTGTCAGTAGCTTAGATATATCCAGTCACTATGACTACACCTTC. This sequence encodes CVSSLDISSHYDYTF.

This clonotype was found many times. The rearrangement links TRBV6-1 to TRBJ1-5; no reliable D call. The germline V gene has CDR1 MNHNS and CDR2 SASEGT. The CDR3 is made up of 18 amino acids. Trimming took off 1 base at V and 0 bases at J, with 16 bases between the two ends. Here the CDR3 reads CASSEVEIKAYSNQPQHF. The CDR3 nucleotides read TGTGCCAGCAGTGAAGTGGAGATAAAAGCTTATAGCAATCAGCCCCAGCATTTT.

V is TRBV6-1 and J is TRBJ2-7, with TRBD1 as a possible D gene (6 bases). V lost 8 bases and J lost 9, with 23 bases in between. This CDR3 region has 14 residues. Per the germline V gene, CDR1 is MNHNS and CDR2 is SASEGT. The CDR3 nucleotides read TGTGCCAGCTCCTCGCAGGGGATAGGGTATGGGCAGTACTTC. The encoded protein is CASSSQGIGYGQYF.

The chain combines TRBV6-5 with TRBJ2-7; D may be TRBD1 (6 bases). Germline-derived CDR1 and CDR2 are MNHEY and SVGAGI. There are 12 residues in the CDR3. V was clipped by 8 bases and J by 8 bases, with 16 bases between them. The CDR3 DNA reads TGTGCCAGCGGGGACAAGTCGGACAAGCAGTACTTC. This codes for CASGDKSDKQYF.

This clonotype was found many times. The J gene is TRBJ1-4, the V gene TRBV29-1; D remains unclear. Germline V gives CDR1 SQVTM, CDR2 ANQGSEA. The V end was cut by 3 bases, the J end by 8 bases, with 13 bases between. The CDR3 totals 13 residues. The CDR3 sequence is CSVEDRPGEKLFF. The CDR3 DNA reads TGCAGCGTTGAGGACCGCCCGGGGGAAAAACTGTTTTTT.

Comment on this clonotype: Since a much larger clone is just one base distant, this may be a read error. The gene calls are TRBV28 and TRBJ2-3, with D tentatively TRBD1 or TRBD2 (5 bases each). V lost 9 bases to trimming and J lost 0 bases, with 16 bases between them. The CDR3 runs to 15 residues. Germline lookup yields CDR1 MDHEN and CDR2 SYDVKM. CDR3 DNA: TGTGCCAGGAGTCACCGGGACGTTAGCACAGATACGCAGTATTTT. It yields the protein CARSHRDVSTDTQYF.

The chain uses TRBV6-5 and TRBJ1-6; 9 bases align to TRBD1. The CDR3 length is 18 residues. V lost 1 base, J lost 9 bases, and 13 bases stayed unmatched. Germline V lookup: CDR1 MNHEY, CDR2 SVGAGI. CDR3 protein: CASSYLGLQGARSSPLHF. In DNA form, the CDR3 reads TGTGCCAGCAGTTACTTGGGGCTACAGGGGGCGAGAAGTTCACCCCTCCACTTT.

Comment on this clonotype: The missing conserved phenylalanine or tryptophan at the end of this CDR3 makes a read error likely. The chain carries TRBV11-2 and TRBJ2-3; tentatively, D is TRBD1 (6 bases). The CDR3 consists of 14 residues. V lost 6 bases, J lost 2 bases, and 12 bases lay in between. The germline CDR1 and CDR2 sequences are SGHAT and FQNNGV. CDR3 bases: TGTGCCAGCAGATTTCGGGACACCACAGATACGCAGTATTTA. Protein product: CASRFRDTTDTQYL.

As for this clonotype: Because the CDR3 is missing its conserved closing phenylalanine or tryptophan, this is likely a read error. This chain uses TRBV29-1 with TRBJ2-1; TRBD2 aligns across 9 bases. The V and J ends lost 6 bases and 7 bases, in that order; junction bases with no gene match: 10. Germline assignment: CDR1 SQVTM and CDR2 ANQGSEA. There are 14 residues in the CDR3. This CDR3 is CSVLKAGGSNEQFI. Here the CDR3 DNA reads TGCAGCGTCCTCAAAGCGGGAGGATCAAATGAGCAGTTCATC.

Of note for this clonotype: Given the absence of the conserved phenylalanine or tryptophan at the CDR3 end, a read error is likely. Because the CDR3's place on the DNA is in doubt, the DNA is left out and the CDR3 is given as listed by TCRdb. This chain uses TRBV6-6 with TRBJ1-1. CDR1 and CDR2 (germline): MNHNY, SVGAGI (reference sequence). The CDR3 is 15 amino acids long, termini counted. Here the CDR3 reads CASSYGSAVNTQAFL.

Only a few counts were recorded for this clonotype. DNA for the CDR3: TGCGCCAGCAGCTTGGACGGAACTAACACTGAAGCTTTCTTT. Its translation: CASSLDGTNTEAFF. The J gene is TRBJ1-1, the V gene TRBV5-1, with D unclear. From germline, CDR1 is SGHRS and CDR2 YFSETQ. The CDR3 consists of 14 residues. V was trimmed by 0 bases and J by 2 bases, leaving 8 bases between them.

Points on this clonotype: Possible read error: a much larger clone is one base away. The chain carries TRBV9 and TRBJ2-7; 9 bases agree with TRBD2. The germline V gene encodes CDR1 SGDLS and CDR2 YYNGEE. This CDR3 region has 16 residues. V was clipped by 4 bases and J by 3 bases; unmatched bases: 11. CDR3 residues: CASSIEGAGGFYEQYF. CDR3 nucleotide sequence: TGTGCCAGCAGCATAGAGGGAGCGGGAGGCTTCTACGAGCAGTACTTC.

The gene calls are TRBV20-1 and TRBJ2-1; D perhaps matches TRBD1 (6 bases). Germline-derived CDR1 and CDR2 are DFQATT and SNEGSKA (reference sequence). This CDR3 contains 15 residues. The V end was cut by 5 bases, the J end by 5 bases, with 19 bases between. The CDR3, as DNA: TGCAGTGCTCCCGAAGGGGGTACCCTCAACAATGAGCAGTTCTTC. Its protein is CSAPEGGTLNNEQFF.